One TCR beta chain is described in this entry. The antigen remains unidentified. These data come from a study of human T cells and chemical hapten exposure. Study background: The patch tests put 0.01% DPC on the skin of the upper back and were read 6 days later.

The CDR3 extends over 15 amino acids. Germline CDR1 reads KGHSH; CDR2 reads LQKENI. V lost 3 bases to trimming and J lost 10 bases; unmatched junction nucleotides: 9. Study-wide points: Counts of TCRs above 1 in 1000 frequency stayed unchanged with DPC sensitization.

Time point defined: patch test 2, 6 weeks after DPC sensitization. Indicated treatment: therapeutic diphenylcyclopropenone sensitization with weekly scalp DPC. TCRdb used MiXCR to reprocess the RACE reads, holding one entry per CDR3 protein. The data hold about 54,000 distinct CDR3 sequences, with 7.5% to 10% observed a single time. This material consisted of whole blood, taken in connection with sensitization to the hapten diphenylcyclopropenone (DPC). V is TRBV18 and J is TRBJ1-6, with TRBD1 identical over 7 bases. The clonotype comes from a woman between 50 and 59 years old with alopecia areata. Some clones in this sample may be carry-over from other donors' samples. The CDR3 DNA reads as TGTGCCAGCTCACCGGACAGGTCCTTTCTGTCACCCCTCCACTTT. Translation gives CASSPDRSFLSPLHF.